Below are 14 T cell receptor beta chains sequenced from a single sample in a study of blood T cell repertoires in COVID-19 (dated by TCRdb to 2019 to 2021). The protocol used for the library was the immunoSEQ multiplex PCR assay. This is the immuneACCESS table as TCRdb keeps it, with only in-frame sequences that have V and J called. A part of the clones is gone; compared with another copy, unresolved V genes explain less than half, and the rest is unexplained. Present in this sample are about 110,000 clones, approximately 78% of which were seen just once. The leading ten clones occupy approximately 7.9% of the sample. What was sequenced was peripheral blood. These receptors were obtained from a man in his 70s with acute or convalescent COVID-19.

V gene TRBV27 combines with J gene TRBJ2-3, with 8 bases matching TRBD1. The CDR3 length is 15 residues. With 2 bases clipped from V and 1 base from J, the junction kept 2 bases outside the gene matches. CDR1 MNHEY and CDR2 SMNVEV come from the germline V gene (reference sequence). The CDR3: CASSLKQGGTDTQYF. The CDR3 coding sequence is TGTGCCAGCAGTTTAAAACAGGGGGGCACAGATACGCAGTATTTT.

The chain joins TRBV6-5 to TRBJ1-2; D is possibly TRBD1 (5 bases). The germline V gene has CDR1 MNHEY and CDR2 SVGAGI. V shed 6 bases and J shed 3 bases, with 11 bases lying between them. This CDR3 is built from 13 residues. The CDR3 sequence: CASRSDTYYGYTF. The CDR3 DNA follows: TGTGCCAGCAGGTCGGACACATACTATGGCTACACCTTC.

The genes are TRBV7-6 and TRBJ2-2; D possibly corresponds to TRBD1 (6 bases). V lost 7 bases, J lost 4 bases, and 19 bases lay in between. Germline V lookup: CDR1 SGHVS, CDR2 FNYEAQ. This CDR3 has 16 residues. The CDR3 spells CASTNRGRGGTGELFF. CDR3 coding DNA: TGTGCCAGCACCAATAGGGGCAGGGGTGGCACCGGGGAGCTGTTTTTT. Supplemented by reference TRBV7-6 and TRBJ2-2, the full variable domain reads GAGVSQSPRYKVTKRGQDVALRCDPISGHVSLYWYRQALGQGPEFLTYFNYEAQQDKSGLPNDRFSAERPEGSISTLTIQRTEQRDSAMYRCASTNRGRGGTGELFFGEGSRLTVL.

The gene calls are TRBV3-1 (or the pseudogene TRBV3-2) and TRBJ1-2; TRBD1 aligns across 8 bases. Germline CDR1 and CDR2: LGHDT and YNNKEL (reference sequence). The length of the CDR3 is 13 residues. The V gene end was trimmed by 4 bases and the J gene end by 6 bases; junction bases not matched to a gene: 4. This chain's CDR3 is CASSLQGAHGYTF. CDR3 bases: TGTGCCAGCAGCCTTCAGGGGGCGCATGGCTACACCTTC.

This clone was found once. The chain recombines TRBV18 with TRBJ2-7; 12 nucleotides line up with TRBD1. This CDR3 has 15 amino acids. The V segment lost 4 bases and the J segment 9 bases; nucleotides outside the gene matches: 10. Looked up from germline, CDR1 is KGHSH and CDR2 is LQKENI. In nucleotides, the CDR3 is TGTGCCAGCTCACTAGGGACAGGGGGCGTCTTATCGCAGTACTTC. It encodes CASSLGTGGVLSQYF.

V is TRBV7-3 and J is TRBJ1-4, with TRBD1 matching over 9 bases. Germline CDR1 and CDR2: SGHTA and FQGTGA. Trimming cost V 0 bases and J 4 bases; bases outside gene matches: 0. This CDR3 is built from 15 residues. CDR3 protein: CASSLTGQGNEKLFF. CDR3 DNA sequence: TGTGCCAGCAGCTTAACGGGACAGGGTAATGAAAAACTGTTTTTT.

The count of this clone is one. The chain uses TRBV19 and TRBJ2-3; D remains ambiguous. V dropped 3 bases and J dropped 2 bases, with 9 bases sitting between them. This CDR3 has 14 amino acids. CDR1 and CDR2 (germline): LNHDA, SQIVND (reference sequence). The CDR3 spells CASSMRSFTDTQYF. The CDR3 nucleotides are TGTGCCAGTAGTATGAGGAGCTTCACAGATACGCAGTATTTT.

The gene calls are TRBV6-1 and TRBJ1-4, with D perhaps matching TRBD1 (5 bases). The V end lost 2 bases, the J end lost 3 bases, and 10 bases lay between the germline ends. CDR1 is MNHNS and CDR2 is SASEGT in the germline V gene. This CDR3 is built from 15 residues. The CDR3 DNA reads TGTGCCAGCAGTGAAACAGGTTTATCTAATGAAAAACTGTTTTTT. This sequence encodes CASSETGLSNEKLFF.

V and J are TRBV7-9 and TRBJ2-7; 7 nucleotides match TRBD2. Germline CDR1 SEHNR, CDR2 FQNEAQ (reference sequence). Trimming at V came to 5 bases and at J to 2 bases, leaving 9 bases not matched to a gene. CDR3 size: 15 residues. The CDR3 bases are TGTGCCAGCAGCGCGAGACTAGCCGGTCCCTACGAGCAGTACTTC. Amino acids: CASSARLAGPYEQYF.

The chain has TRBV10-2 and TRBJ2-5, with 9 positions matching TRBD2. Losses at the gene ends were 6 bases for V and 5 bases for J; bases not matched to a gene: 7. Germline V lookup: CDR1 WSHSY, CDR2 SAAADI. The CDR3 runs 14 residues. CDR3: CASRGLAREETQYF. The CDR3 DNA sequence: TGCGCCAGCAGAGGACTAGCGAGGGAGGAGACCCAGTACTTC.

The chain combines TRBV11-2 with TRBJ2-1; weak D call: TRBD2 (5 bases). This CDR3 comprises 17 residues. CDR1 is SGHAT and CDR2 is FQNNGV in the germline V gene. V dropped 1 base and J dropped 4 bases, with 17 bases sitting between them. The CDR3 sequence: CASSLGVWQTGYNEQFF. CDR3 nucleotides: TGTGCCAGCAGCTTAGGAGTATGGCAAACGGGGTACAATGAGCAGTTCTTC.

The V and J genes are TRBV29-1 and TRBJ2-7; D unclear. The length of the CDR3 is 15 residues. Per the germline V gene, CDR1 is SQVTM and CDR2 is ANQGSEA. V dropped 6 bases and J dropped 3 bases, with 21 bases sitting between them. The CDR3 spells CSVRGLRITSYEQYF. CDR3 nucleotide sequence: TGCAGCGTCCGTGGGTTGAGGATCACGAGCTACGAGCAGTACTTC.

The rearrangement joins TRBV3-1 (or the pseudogene TRBV3-2) to TRBJ2-3, with 7 bases that match TRBD2. Losses at the gene ends were 0 bases for V and 6 bases for J; bases not matched to a gene: 12. Germline V gives CDR1 LGHDT, CDR2 YNNKEL (reference sequence). The CDR3 is 17 amino acids. DNA of the CDR3: TGTGCCAGCAGCCAAGAGTACCTGGCGGGAGTAGGTGATACGCAGTATTTT. Translating gives CASSQEYLAGVGDTQYF.

J is TRBJ2-5 and V is TRBV19; 8 nucleotides match TRBD2. CDR3 length equals 16 residues. Per germline, CDR1 LNHDA and CDR2 SQIVND (reference sequence). Trimming at V came to 4 bases and at J to 4 bases, leaving 11 bases not matched to a gene. CDR3 in DNA: TGTGCCAGTAGTACATACAGCGGGAGTAGTATAGAGACCCAGTACTTC. Its translation: CASSTYSGSSIETQYF.